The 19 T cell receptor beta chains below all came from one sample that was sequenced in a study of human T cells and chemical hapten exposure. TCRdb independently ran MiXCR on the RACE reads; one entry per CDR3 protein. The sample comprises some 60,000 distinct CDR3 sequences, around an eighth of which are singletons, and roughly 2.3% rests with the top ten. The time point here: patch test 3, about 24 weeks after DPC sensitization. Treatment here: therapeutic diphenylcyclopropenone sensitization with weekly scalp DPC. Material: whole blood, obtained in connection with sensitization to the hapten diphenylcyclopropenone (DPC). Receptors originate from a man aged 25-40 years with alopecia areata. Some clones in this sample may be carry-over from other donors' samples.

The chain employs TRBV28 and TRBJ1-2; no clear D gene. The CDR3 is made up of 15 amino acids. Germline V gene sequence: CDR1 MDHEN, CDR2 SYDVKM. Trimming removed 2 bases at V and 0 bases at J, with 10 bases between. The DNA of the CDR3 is TGTGCCAGCAGTTTAACGGGAATTTCTAACTATGGCTACACCTTC. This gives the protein CASSLTGISNYGYTF.

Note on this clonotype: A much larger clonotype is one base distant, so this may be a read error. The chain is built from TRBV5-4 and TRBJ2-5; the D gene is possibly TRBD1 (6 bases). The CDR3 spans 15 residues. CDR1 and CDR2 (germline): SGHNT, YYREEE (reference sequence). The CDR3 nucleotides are TGTGTCAGCAGCCCAATGGGGGCAGGGGAAGAGACCCAGTACTTC. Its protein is CVSSPMGAGEETQYF.

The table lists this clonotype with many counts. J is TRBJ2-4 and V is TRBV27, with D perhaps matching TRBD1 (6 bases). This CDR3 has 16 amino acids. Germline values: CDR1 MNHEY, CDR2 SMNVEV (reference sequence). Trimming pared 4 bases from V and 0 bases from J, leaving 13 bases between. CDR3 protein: CASSYGTLLAKNIQYF. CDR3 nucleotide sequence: TGTGCCAGCAGTTACGGGACACTACTAGCCAAAAACATTCAGTACTTC.

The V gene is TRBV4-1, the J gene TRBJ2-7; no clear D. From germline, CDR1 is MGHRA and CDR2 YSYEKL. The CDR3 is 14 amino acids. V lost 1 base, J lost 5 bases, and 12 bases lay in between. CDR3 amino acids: CASSQAARIHEQYF. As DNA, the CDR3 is TGCGCCAGCAGCCAAGCAGCGAGGATCCACGAGCAGTACTTC.

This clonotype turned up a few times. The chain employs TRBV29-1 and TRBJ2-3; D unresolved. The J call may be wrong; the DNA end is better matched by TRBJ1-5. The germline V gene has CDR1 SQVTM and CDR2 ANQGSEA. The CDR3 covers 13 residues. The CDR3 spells CSVVASGRDTQHF. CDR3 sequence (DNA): TGCAGCGTGGTAGCCAGCGGAAGGGATACGCAGCATTTT.

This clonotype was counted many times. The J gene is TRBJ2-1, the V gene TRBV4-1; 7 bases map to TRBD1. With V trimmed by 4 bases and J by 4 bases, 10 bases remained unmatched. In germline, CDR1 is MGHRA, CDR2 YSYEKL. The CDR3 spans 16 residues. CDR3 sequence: CASSLRRTGLYNEQFF. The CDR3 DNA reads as TGCGCCAGCAGCCTCAGGCGGACAGGTTTATACAATGAGCAGTTCTTC.

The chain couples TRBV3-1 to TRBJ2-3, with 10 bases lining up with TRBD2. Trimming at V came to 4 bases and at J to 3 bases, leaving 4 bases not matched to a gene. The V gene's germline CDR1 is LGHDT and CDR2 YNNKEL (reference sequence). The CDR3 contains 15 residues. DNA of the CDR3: TGTGCCAGCAGCCGGAGCGGGGGGGAGACAGATACGCAGTATTTT. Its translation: CASSRSGGETDTQYF.

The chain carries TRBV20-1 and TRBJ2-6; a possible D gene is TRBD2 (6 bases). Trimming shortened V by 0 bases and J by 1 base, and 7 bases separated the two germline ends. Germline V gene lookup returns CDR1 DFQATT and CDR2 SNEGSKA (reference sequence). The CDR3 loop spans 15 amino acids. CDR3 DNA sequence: TGCAGTGCTAGAGATCGGGGGTCTGGGGCCAACGTCCTGACTTTC. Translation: CSARDRGSGANVLTF.

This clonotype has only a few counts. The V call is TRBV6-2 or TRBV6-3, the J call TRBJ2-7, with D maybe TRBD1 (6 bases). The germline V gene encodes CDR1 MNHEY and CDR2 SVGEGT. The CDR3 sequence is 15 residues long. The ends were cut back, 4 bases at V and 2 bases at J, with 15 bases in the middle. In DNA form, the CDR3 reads TGTGCCAGCAGTTCCCCCCTCGGACAGACCTACGAGCAGTACTTC. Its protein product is CASSSPLGQTYEQYF.

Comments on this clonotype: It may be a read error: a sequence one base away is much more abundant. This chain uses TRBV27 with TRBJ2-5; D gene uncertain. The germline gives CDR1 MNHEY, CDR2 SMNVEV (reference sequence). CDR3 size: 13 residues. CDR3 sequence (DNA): TGTGCCAGCAGTTTACAGACTCAAGAGATCCAGTACTTC. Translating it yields CASSLQTQEIQYF.

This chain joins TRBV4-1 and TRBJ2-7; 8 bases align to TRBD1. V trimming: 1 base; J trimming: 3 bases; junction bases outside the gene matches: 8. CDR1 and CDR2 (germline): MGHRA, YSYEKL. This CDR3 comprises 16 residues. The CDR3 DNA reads TGCGCCAGCAGCCAAGCGTCCGGGACAGGAAACTACGAGCAGTACTTC. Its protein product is CASSQASGTGNYEQYF.

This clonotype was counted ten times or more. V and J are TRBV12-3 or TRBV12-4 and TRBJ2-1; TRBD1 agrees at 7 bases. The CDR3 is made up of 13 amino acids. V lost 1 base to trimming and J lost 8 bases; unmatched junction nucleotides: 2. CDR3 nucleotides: TGTGCCAGCAGTTTAGGGACAGGTGATGAGCAGTTCTTC. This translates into CASSLGTGDEQFF.

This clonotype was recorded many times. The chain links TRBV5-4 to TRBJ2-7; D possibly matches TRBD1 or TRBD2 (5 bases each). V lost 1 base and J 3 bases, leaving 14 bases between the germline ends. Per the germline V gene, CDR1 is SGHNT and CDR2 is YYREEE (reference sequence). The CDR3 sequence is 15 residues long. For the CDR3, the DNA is TGTGCCAGCAGCTTGCATGACGAGGGGATCTACGAGCAGTACTTC. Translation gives CASSLHDEGIYEQYF.

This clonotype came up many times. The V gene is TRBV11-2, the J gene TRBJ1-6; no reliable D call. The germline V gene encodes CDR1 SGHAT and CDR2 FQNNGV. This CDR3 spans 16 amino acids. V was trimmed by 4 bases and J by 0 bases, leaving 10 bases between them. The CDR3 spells CASSSSRSSYNSPLHF. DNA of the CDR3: TGTGCCAGCAGCTCCTCTCGAAGCTCCTATAATTCACCCCTCCACTTT.

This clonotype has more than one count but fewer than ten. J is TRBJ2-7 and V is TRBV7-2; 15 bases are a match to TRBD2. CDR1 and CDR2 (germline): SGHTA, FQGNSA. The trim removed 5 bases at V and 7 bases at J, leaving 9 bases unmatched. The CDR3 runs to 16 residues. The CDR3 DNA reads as TGTGCCAGCAGCCCAGGACTAGCGGGGGGGCTGGGGGAGCAGTACTTC. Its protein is CASSPGLAGGLGEQYF.

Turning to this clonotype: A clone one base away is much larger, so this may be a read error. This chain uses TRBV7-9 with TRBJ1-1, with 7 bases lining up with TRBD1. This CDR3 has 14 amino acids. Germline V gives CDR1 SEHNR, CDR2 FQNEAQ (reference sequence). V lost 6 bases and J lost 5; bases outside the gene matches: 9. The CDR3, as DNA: TGTGCCAGCAGACCTGGACAGGAGAGGACTGAAGCTTTCTTT. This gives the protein CASRPGQERTEAFF.

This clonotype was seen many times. The CDR3 DNA reads TGTGCCACCAGCAAACACCGACTGTTCTCTGGAAACACCATATATTTT. Residues: CATSKHRLFSGNTIYF. The chain combines TRBV15 with TRBJ1-3; D unresolved. The ends were cut back, 4 bases at V and 0 bases at J, with 13 bases in the middle. CDR1 is LNHNV and CDR2 is YYDKDF in the germline V gene (reference sequence). The length of the CDR3 is 16 residues.

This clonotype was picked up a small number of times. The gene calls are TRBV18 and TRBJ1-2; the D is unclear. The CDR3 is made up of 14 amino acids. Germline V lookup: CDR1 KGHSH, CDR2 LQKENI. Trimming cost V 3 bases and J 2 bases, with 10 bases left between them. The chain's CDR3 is CASSPLSTNYGYTF. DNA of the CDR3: TGTGCCAGCTCACCCCTTTCAACCAACTATGGCTACACCTTC.

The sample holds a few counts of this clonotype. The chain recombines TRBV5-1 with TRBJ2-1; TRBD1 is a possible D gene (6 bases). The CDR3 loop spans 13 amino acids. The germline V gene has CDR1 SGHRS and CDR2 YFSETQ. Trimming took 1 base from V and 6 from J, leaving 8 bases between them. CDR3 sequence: CASSLQGPNEQFF. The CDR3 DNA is TGCGCCAGCAGCTTGCAGGGGCCCAATGAGCAGTTCTTC.